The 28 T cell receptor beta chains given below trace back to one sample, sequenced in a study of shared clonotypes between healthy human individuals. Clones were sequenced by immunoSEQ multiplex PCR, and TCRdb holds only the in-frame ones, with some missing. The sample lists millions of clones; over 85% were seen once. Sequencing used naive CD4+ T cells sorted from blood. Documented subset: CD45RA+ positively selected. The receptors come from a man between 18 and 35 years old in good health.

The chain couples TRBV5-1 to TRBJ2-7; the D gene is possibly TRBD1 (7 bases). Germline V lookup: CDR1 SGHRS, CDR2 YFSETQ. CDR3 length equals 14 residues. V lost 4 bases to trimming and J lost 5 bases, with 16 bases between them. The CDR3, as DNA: TGCGCCAGCAGCAGATCAGGGGGGATCGACGAGCAGTACTTC. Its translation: CASSRSGGIDEQYF. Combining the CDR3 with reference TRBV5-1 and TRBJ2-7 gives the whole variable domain KAGVTQTPRYLIKTRGQQVTLSCSPISGHRSVSWYQQTPGQGLQFLFEYFSETQRNKGNFPGRFSGRQFSNSRSEMNVSTLELGDSALYLCASSRSGGIDEQYFGPGTRLTVT.

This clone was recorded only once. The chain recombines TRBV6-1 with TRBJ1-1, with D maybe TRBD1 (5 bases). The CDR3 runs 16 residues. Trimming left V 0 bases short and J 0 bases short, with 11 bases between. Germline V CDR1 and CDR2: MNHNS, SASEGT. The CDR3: CASSEAFAGLNTEAFF. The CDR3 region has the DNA TGTGCCAGCAGTGAAGCGTTCGCAGGGCTGAACACTGAAGCTTTCTTT.

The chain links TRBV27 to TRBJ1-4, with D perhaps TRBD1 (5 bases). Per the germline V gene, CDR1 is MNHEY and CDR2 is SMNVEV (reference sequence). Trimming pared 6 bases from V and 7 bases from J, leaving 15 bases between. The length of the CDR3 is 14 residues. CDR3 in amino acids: CASRRGGGGEKLFF. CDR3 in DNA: TGTGCCAGCAGGCGGGGGGGAGGCGGTGAAAAACTGTTTTTT.

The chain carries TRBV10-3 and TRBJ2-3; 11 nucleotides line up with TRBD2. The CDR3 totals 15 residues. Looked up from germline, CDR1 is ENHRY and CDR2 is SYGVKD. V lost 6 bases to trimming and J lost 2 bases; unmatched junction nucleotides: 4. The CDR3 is CAIRELAGATDTQYF. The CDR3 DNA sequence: TGTGCCATCAGGGAACTAGCGGGAGCCACAGATACGCAGTATTTT.

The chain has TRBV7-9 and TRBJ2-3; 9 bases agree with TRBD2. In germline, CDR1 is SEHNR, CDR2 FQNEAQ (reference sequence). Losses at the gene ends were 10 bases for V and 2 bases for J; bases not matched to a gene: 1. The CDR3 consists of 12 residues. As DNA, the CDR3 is TGTGCCACTAGCGGGACCACAGATACGCAGTATTTT. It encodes CATSGTTDTQYF. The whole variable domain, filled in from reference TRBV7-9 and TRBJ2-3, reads DTGVSQNPRHKITKRGQNVTFRCDPISEHNRLYWYRQTLGQGPEFLTYFQNEAQLEKSRLLSDRFSAERPKGSFSTLEIQRTEQGDSAMYLCATSGTTDTQYFGPGTRLTVL.

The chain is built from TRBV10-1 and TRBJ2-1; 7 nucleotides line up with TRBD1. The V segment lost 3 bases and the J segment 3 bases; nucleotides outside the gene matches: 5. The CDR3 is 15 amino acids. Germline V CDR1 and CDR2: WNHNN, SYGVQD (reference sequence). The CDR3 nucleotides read TGCGCCAGCAGTGAAAAGGGGGCGAACTACAATGAGCAGTTCTTC. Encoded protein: CASSEKGANYNEQFF.

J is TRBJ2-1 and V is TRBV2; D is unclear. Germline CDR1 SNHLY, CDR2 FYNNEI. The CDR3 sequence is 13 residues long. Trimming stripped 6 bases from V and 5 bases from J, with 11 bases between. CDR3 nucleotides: TGTGCCAGCAGACTCTGGGATAACAATGAGCAGTTCTTC. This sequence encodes CASRLWDNNEQFF.

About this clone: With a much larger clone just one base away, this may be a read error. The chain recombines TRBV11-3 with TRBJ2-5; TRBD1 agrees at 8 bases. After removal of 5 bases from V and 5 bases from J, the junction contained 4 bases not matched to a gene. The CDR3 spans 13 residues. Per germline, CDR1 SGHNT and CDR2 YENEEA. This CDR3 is CASSRTGSETQYF. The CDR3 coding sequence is TGTGCCAGCAGCCGGACAGGGTCGGAGACCCAGTACTTC. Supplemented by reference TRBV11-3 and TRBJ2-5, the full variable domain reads EAGVVQSPRYKIIEKKQPVAFWCNPISGHNTLYWYLQNLGQGPELLIRYENEEAVDDSQLPKDRFSAERLKGVDSTLKIQPAELGDSAVYLCASSRTGSETQYFGPGTRLLVL.

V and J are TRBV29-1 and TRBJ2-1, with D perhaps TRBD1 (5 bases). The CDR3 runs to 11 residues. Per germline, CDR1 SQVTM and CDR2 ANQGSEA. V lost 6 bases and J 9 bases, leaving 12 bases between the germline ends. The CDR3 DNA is TGCAGCGTCGCTAGGGGTGCTGAGCAGTTCTTC. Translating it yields CSVARGAEQFF.

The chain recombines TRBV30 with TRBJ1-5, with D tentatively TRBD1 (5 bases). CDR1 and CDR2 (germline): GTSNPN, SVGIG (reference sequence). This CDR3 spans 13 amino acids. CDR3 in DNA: TGTGCAGCCGGCGGGGGAAGCAATCAGCCCCAGCATTTT. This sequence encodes CAAGGGSNQPQHF.

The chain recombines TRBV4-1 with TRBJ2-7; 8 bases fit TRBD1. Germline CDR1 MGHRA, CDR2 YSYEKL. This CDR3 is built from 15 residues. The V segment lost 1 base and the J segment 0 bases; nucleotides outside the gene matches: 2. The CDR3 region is CASSQGDRSSYEQYF. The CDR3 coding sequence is TGCGCCAGCAGCCAAGGGGACAGGAGCTCCTACGAGCAGTACTTC.

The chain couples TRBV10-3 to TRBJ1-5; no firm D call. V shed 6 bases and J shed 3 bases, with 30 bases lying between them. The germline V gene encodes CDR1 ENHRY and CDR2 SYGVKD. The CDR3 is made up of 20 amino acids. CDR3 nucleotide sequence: TGTGCCATCAGCGATATCCAGGAGGGTATCTATCGGGTCTACAATCAGCCCCAGCATTTT. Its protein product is CAISDIQEGIYRVYNQPQHF.

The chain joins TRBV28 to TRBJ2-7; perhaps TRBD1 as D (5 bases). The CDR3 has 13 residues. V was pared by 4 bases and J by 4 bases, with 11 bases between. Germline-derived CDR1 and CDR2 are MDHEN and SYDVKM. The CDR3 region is CASSYHQGYEQYF. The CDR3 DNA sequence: TGTGCCAGCAGTTACCACCAGGGTTACGAGCAGTACTTC.

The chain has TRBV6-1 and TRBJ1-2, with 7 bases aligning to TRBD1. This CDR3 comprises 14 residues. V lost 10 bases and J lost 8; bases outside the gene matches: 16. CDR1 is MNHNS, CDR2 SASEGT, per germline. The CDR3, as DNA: TGTGCCACTTCGTCCGGGGAGGGGGCGCGAGGCTACACCTTC. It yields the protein CATSSGEGARGYTF.

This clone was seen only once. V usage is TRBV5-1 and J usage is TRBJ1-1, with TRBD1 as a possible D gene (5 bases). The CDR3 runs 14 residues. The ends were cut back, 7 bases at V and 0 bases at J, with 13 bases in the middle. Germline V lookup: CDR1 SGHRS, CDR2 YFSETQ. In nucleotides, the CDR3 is TGCGCCAGCCGTCCAGGGACGGTGAACACTGAAGCTTTCTTT. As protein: CASRPGTVNTEAFF.

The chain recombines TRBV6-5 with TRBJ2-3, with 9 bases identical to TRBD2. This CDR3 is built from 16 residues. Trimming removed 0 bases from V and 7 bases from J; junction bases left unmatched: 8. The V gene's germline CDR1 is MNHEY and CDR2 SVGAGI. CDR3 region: CASSYSTASGIYTQYF. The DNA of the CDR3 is TGTGCCAGCAGTTACTCTACGGCTAGCGGGATTTATACGCAGTATTTT.

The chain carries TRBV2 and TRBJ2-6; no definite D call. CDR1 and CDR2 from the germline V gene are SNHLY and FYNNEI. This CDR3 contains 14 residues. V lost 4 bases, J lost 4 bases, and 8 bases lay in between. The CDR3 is CASSANRGANVLTF. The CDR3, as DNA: TGTGCCAGCAGTGCGAACCGCGGGGCCAACGTCCTGACTTTC.

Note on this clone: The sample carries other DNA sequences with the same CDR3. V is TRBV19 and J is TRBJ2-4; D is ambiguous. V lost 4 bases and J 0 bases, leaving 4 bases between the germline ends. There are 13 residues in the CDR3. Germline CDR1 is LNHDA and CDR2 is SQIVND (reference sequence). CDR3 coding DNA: TGTGCCAGTAGTACGGTAGCCAAAAACATTCAGTACTTC. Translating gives CASSTVAKNIQYF.

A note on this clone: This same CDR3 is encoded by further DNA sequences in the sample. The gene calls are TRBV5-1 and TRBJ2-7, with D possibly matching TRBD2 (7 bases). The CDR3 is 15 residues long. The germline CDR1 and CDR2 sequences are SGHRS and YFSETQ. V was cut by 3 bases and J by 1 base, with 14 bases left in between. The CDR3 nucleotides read TGCGCCAGCAGCTCCCACGGGGGGCCGTCCTACGAGCAGTACTTC. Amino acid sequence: CASSSHGGPSYEQYF.

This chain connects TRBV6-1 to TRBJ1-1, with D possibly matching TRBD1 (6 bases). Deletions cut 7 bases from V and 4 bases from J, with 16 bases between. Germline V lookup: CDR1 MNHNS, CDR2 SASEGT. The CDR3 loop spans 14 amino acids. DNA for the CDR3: TGTGCCAGCACCGAAGAGGGGGGTGTCACTGAAGCTTTCTTT. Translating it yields CASTEEGGVTEAFF.

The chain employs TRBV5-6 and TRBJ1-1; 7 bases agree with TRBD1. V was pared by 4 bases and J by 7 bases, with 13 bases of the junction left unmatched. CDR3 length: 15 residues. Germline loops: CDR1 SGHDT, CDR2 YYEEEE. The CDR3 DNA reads TGTGCCAGCAGCAGAAATTACAGGGGAGGTGATGAAGCTTTCTTT. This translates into CASSRNYRGGDEAFF.

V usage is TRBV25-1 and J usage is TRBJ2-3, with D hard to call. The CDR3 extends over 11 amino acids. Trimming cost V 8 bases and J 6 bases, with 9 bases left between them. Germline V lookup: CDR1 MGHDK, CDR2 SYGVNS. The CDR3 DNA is TGTGCCAGCGGTATCGGGGATACGCAGTATTTT. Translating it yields CASGIGDTQYF.

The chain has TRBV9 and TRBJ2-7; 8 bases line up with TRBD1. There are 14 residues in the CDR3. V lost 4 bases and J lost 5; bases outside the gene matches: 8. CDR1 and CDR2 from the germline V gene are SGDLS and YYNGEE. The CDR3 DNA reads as TGTGCCAGCAGCATCGAGGACAGGGTCCACGAGCAGTACTTC. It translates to CASSIEDRVHEQYF.

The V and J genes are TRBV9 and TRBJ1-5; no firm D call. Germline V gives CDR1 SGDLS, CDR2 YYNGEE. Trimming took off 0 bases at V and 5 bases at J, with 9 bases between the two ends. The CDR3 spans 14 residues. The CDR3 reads CASSVAPFHQPQHF. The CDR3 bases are TGTGCCAGCAGCGTAGCCCCATTTCATCAGCCCCAGCATTTT.

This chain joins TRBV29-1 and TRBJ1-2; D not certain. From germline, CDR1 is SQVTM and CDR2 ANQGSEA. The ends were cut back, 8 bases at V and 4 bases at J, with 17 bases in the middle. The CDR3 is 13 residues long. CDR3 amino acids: CSPLRNWVYGYTF. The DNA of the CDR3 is TGCAGCCCTTTGAGAAATTGGGTCTATGGCTACACCTTC.

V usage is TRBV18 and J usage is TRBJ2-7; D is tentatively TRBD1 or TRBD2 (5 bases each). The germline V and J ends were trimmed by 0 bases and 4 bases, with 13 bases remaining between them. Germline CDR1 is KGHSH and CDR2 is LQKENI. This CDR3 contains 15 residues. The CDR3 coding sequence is TGTGCCAGCTCACCACCCGGGACCCAAGCTTACGAGCAGTACTTC. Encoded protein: CASSPPGTQAYEQYF.

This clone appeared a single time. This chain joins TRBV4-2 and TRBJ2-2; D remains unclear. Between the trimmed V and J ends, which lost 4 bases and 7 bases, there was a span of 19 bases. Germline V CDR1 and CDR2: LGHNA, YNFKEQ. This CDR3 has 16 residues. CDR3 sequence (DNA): TGTGCCAGCAGCCCCCAAGAGGAACTGCCGGGCGGGGAGCTGTTTTTT. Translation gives CASSPQEELPGGELFF.

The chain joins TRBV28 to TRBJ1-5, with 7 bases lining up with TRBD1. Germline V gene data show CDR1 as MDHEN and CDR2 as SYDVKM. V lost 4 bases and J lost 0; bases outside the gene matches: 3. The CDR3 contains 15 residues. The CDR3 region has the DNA TGTGCCAGCAGTTCCGGACAGGCTAGCAATCAGCCCCAGCATTTT. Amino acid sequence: CASSSGQASNQPQHF. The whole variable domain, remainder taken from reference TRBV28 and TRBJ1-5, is DVKVTQSSRYLVKRTGEKVFLECVQDMDHENMFWYRQDPGLGLRLIYFSYDVKMKEKGDIPEGYSVSREKKERFSLILESASTNQTSMYLCASSSGQASNQPQHFGDGTRLSIL.